This is a list of T cell receptor beta chains from one sample in a study of shared clonotypes between healthy human individuals. TCRdb keeps only in-frame clones here, not all; method: immunoSEQ multiplex PCR. The sample shows 2 million to 2.5 million clones, 85% to 95% of them seen only once. Input material: naive CD4+ T cells sorted from blood. Receptor source: a man aged 18 to 29 in good health. The CDR3 runs from the conserved cysteine through the conserved F or W. A D gene is named only where the DNA matches it firmly. Size is omitted from some rows. Given values are once, few, many or a class for expanded clones.

length	D	V	size	J	DNA	CDR3
13	NA	TRBV6-1	once	TRBJ1-5	TGTGCCAGCAGTGAAGGGCTGGCAGGGTCCCAGCATTTT	CASSEGLAGSQHF
16	NA	TRBV23-1	NA	TRBJ1-5	TGCGCCAGCAGTCAAGGCAACGGGACTAGGGATCAGCCCCAGCATTTT	CASSQGNGTRDQPQHF
13	NA	TRBV15	NA	TRBJ1-1	TGTGCCACCAGCAGGGGTAGCACCTCTGAAGCTTTCTTT	CATSRGSTSEAFF
14	TRBD1	TRBV7-8	NA	TRBJ1-2	TGTGCCAGCAGCCACAGGGGCGCGGGCTATGGCTACACCTTC	CASSHRGAGYGYTF
16	TRBD1	TRBV6-1	once	TRBJ2-7	TGTGCCAGCAGTGCACGTGGACAGGGCGTCCACTACGAGCAGTACTTC	CASSARGQGVHYEQYF
12	NA	TRBV2	NA	TRBJ2-2	TGTGCCAGCAGTCACATGGCCGGGGAGCTGTTTTTT	CASSHMAGELFF
15	TRBD1	TRBV28	NA	TRBJ2-1	TGTGCCAGCAGTCCACCGGGACAGGGGAACAATGAGCAGTTCTTC	CASSPPGQGNNEQFF
15	TRBD2	TRBV4-1	NA	TRBJ2-7	TGCGCCAGCAGCGAACTATGGCTAGCGGACTACGAGCAGTACTTC	CASSELWLADYEQYF
16	NA	TRBV5-1	NA	TRBJ2-7	TGCGCCAGCAGCTTGGAGTACGGGGTCGGATCCTACGAGCAGTACTTC	CASSLEYGVGSYEQYF
13	NA	TRBV27	NA	TRBJ2-3	TGTGCCAGCAGGAAACGGTTGACAGATACGCAGTATTTT	CASRKRLTDTQYF
14	NA	TRBV5-6	NA	TRBJ1-4	TGTGCCAGCAGCTACAAAGCAACTAATGAAAAACTGTTTTTT	CASSYKATNEKLFF
10	NA	TRBV20-1	NA	TRBJ2-3	TGCAGTGCCCCGCAGGATACGCAGTATTTT	CSAPQDTQYF
15	TRBD1	TRBV6-1	once	TRBJ2-7	TGTGCCAGCAGTGAAGCTGCCCAGGGGGCTAACGAGCAGTACTTC	CASSEAAQGANEQYF
14	TRBD1	TRBV28	NA	TRBJ2-7	TGTGCCAGCAGACCCCAGGGACAGAGCAACGAGCAGTACTTC	CASRPQGQSNEQYF
14	NA	TRBV18	NA	TRBJ2-3	TGTGCCAGCTCGACGGGACTCAGCACAGATACGCAGTATTTT	CASSTGLSTDTQYF
15	TRBD2	TRBV2	NA	TRBJ2-5	TGTGCCAGCAGTCGACTAGCGGGGACCCAAGAGACCCAGTACTTC	CASSRLAGTQETQYF
15	TRBD1	TRBV9	NA	TRBJ2-1	TGTGCCAGCAGCGCTGTACCGGGACAGGTGAATGAGCAGTTCTTC	CASSAVPGQVNEQFF